Given below is one T cell receptor (beta chain) in context. This sample is part of a study of OX40 agonist ivuxolimab in advanced cancers. About the research overall: As their treatment, patients were administered ivuxolimab, an agonistic anti-OX40 (CD134) antibody. Averaging 60 years in age, with a range of roughly 20 to 79, the cohort was approximately 87% male.

Produced via immunoSEQ multiplex PCR; TCRdb's table is partial and in-frame only. This sample yields several thousand clones, of which 85% to 90% are seen a single time; approximately 10% belongs to the top ten. Enrollment shut out patients with autoimmune disease history or systemic immunosuppression. This TCR was recovered from an adult with an advanced solid tumor such as melanoma, head and neck, liver or kidney cancer. Here the sequenced sample was CD4+ or CD8+ T cells sorted from blood, taken in a trial of the OX40 agonist ivuxolimab.

For the CDR3, the DNA is TGTGCCAGCAGCCATAGACAGGGAGGACACACAGATACGCAGTATTTT. Its protein product is CASSHRQGGHTDTQYF. The rearrangement uses TRBV7-2 and TRBJ2-3; D possibly corresponds to TRBD1 (7 bases). CDR1 and CDR2 (germline): SGHTA, FQGNSA. The CDR3 is 16 residues long. Trimming took 5 bases from V and 2 from J, leaving 17 bases between them.